This record concerns one TCR beta chain sequence. Its target antigen remains unknown. No base quality information exists; no much larger clone differs at one position. The immunoSEQ Assay, a bias-controlled multiplex PCR, was used to amplify TCRbeta CDR3 regions from genomic DNA. Turning to the authors' computational methods: The number of nucleated cells in each sample was estimated by amplification of reference gene primers within the assay. Sequence reads were collapsed and filtered to measure the absolute abundance of every unique TCRbeta CDR3 rearrangement. For each sample, productive Simpson clonality was calculated by taking the square root of Simpson's diversity index across productive rearrangements. What TCRdb holds here is the immuneACCESS table cut down to in-frame rearrangements. Part of the clones is not present; checked against another copy, under half of the missing clones reflect an unresolved V gene, and the others are unexplained. V and J calls and clone size come straight from that table; D and trimming were deduced from the DNA. The sample table records more than 80,000 clones; 75% to 90% of these occur just once. The leading ten clones occupy 1.5% to 2% of the sample.

These data belong to a study of blood T cell repertoires in COVID-19 (dated by TCRdb to the early 2020s). About the investigation overall: Samples from collaborators originated in the United States, Italy and Spain and spanned both the acute and convalescent phases of COVID-19. The repertoires were made available in a free public database intended to serve as a resource for research on the immune response to SARS-CoV-2. Where available, HLA class I and class II types were taken from metadata supplied by the sample provider and were not determined by assay-based typing. The material from the prospective study consisted of cDNA or gDNA derived from T cells, B-cell-depleted T cells, or PBMCs. Nearly every sample came with metadata listing a de-identified subject ID, COVID-19 status, age in years and sex. Samples came from the ongoing ImmuneRACE study (first 160 participants) plus 1,254 subjects from 6 global collaborators. The dataset comprised deeply sampled blood TCRbeta repertoires from subjects exposed to, actively infected with, or recovered from COVID-19. The paper's findings and limits, for the study overall: How much clinical and demographic metadata was included differed by source and by participant, and the metadata was provided uncurated.

Whole blood was collected in K2EDTA tubes by collaborating institutions according to the institutions' own protocols. For TCRbeta analysis, collaborator samples were shipped as frozen whole blood, as isolated PBMCs, or as DNA extracted from either sample type. CDR3 length: 16 amino acids, cysteine to phenylalanine. The sequence is cut down to CDR3 DNA, 48 bases in frame from base 1. CDR1 and CDR2 (LGHNA, YSLEER) derive from the germline V gene. V is reduced by 1 base and J by 0 bases, leaving a spacing of 7 bases between them. The specimen sequenced was peripheral blood. The rearrangement joined TRBV4-3 to TRBJ2-6, with the identity of the D gene unclear. This TCR was sampled from a man aged 80 or over with acute or convalescent COVID-19. The DNA reads TGCGCCAGCAGCCAAGGTTCCCGCTCTGGGGCCAACGTCCTGACTTTC. Its translation is CASSQGSRSGANVLTF.